Listed below are T cell receptor beta chains from one sample, sequenced in a study of TIL therapy for anti-PD-1-resistant metastatic lung cancer. Measured with immunoSEQ multiplex PCR; TCRdb has only the in-frame clones, and not every one. The sample records fewer than 15,000 clones, less than 75% being singletons. Specimen: tumor tissue, collected at baseline. Every receptor here comes from a woman aged 25 to 80 with non-small cell lung cancer. The CDR3 runs from the conserved cysteine through the conserved F or W. A D gene is named only where the DNA matches it firmly. Clone sizes are given selectively: once, few, many, or a class where the clone is expanded.

J gene | D gene | clone size | V gene | CDR3 DNA | CDR3 protein
TRBJ2-7 | TRBD1 | . | TRBV6-6 | TGTGCCAGCCGCGGCCAAGAGGGGACAGGGGTGTGGGAGCAGTACTTC | CASRGQEGTGVWEQYF
TRBJ1-1 | . | once | TRBV25-1 | TGTGCCAGCAGTGGTGGGTGGCGTACTGAAGCTTTCTTT | CASSGGWRTEAFF
TRBJ2-7 | TRBD1 | . | TRBV15 | TGTGCCACCAGCGGAAGGACAGGGACCTACGAGCAGTACTTC | CATSGRTGTYEQYF
TRBJ1-2 | . | . | TRBV28 | . | CASSSGQGKNYGYTF
TRBJ2-7 | . | . | TRBV6-6 | TGTGCCAGCAGTGACTTGGAGGAGCAGTACTTC | CASSDLEEQYF
TRBJ2-1 | TRBD2 | . | TRBV4-1 | TGCGCCAGCAGCCAAGGACTAGCGACTGAGCAGTTCTTC | CASSQGLATEQFF
TRBJ2-5 | . | . | TRBV6-1 | TGTGCCAGCAGGTCCCTTGGGTCGGCCCAGTACTTC | CASRSLGSAQYF
TRBJ1-6 | . | . | TRBV6-5 | TGTGCCAGCACCGAATTGGGGGTTGGTTCACCCCTCCACTTT | CASTELGVGSPLHF
TRBJ1-3 | . | . | TRBV11-3 | TGTGCCAGCAGCTTAGACAGCTCTGGAAACACCATATATTTT | CASSLDSSGNTIYF
TRBJ1-2 | . | large | TRBV7-9 | TGTGCCAGCCTCTCAGTGGGAGGCGGCTACACCTTC | CASLSVGGGYTF
TRBJ2-3 | . | . | TRBV6-1 | TGTGCCAGCAGTCGGAGGGTATGGGATACGCAGTATTTT | CASSRRVWDTQYF
TRBJ2-3 | TRBD1 | . | TRBV28 | TGTGCCAGCAGTAAAGGGGCAGGGGGCCCCACAGATACGCAGTATTTT | CASSKGAGGPTDTQYF
TRBJ2-5 | TRBD2 | . | TRBV5-1 | TGCGCCAGCAGCCCTACCGGAACTAGCGGGGAGACCCAGTACTTC | CASSPTGTSGETQYF
TRBJ2-1 | . | . | TRBV11-3 | TGTGCCAGCAGCTTATCATCCCGAGGAGAGCAGTTCTTC | CASSLSSRGEQFF
TRBJ2-1 | . | once | TRBV2 | TGTGCCAGCAGTGTTAACCGTTGGGGGCTTCCAAACAATGAGCAGTTCTTC | CASSVNRWGLPNNEQFF
TRBJ1-6 | . | . | TRBV27 | TGTGCCAGCAAGTCTGGTGAGAGGTATTCACCCCTCCACTTT | CASKSGERYSPLHF
TRBJ2-2 | TRBD2 | . | TRBV14 | TGTGCCAGCAGCCAAGGAGGACTAGCGGGAGGGAACACCGGGGAGCTGTTTTTT | CASSQGGLAGGNTGELFF
TRBJ2-5 | . | . | TRBV19 | TGTGCCAGTAGTATAGCGGGGAGACAGACGTACCAAGAGACCCAGTACTTC | CASSIAGRQTYQETQYF
TRBJ2-7 | TRBD2 | . | TRBV6-5 | TGTGCCAGCAGTTCCGGGGGGATGGTTTTC | CASSSGGMVF
TRBJ2-7 | TRBD1 | . | TRBV29-1 | TGCAGCGTTGGACAGGGCAGAGACGAGCAGTACTTC | CSVGQGRDEQYF
TRBJ2-7 | TRBD2 | . | TRBV7-9 | TGTGCCAGCAGCTTAGCGGTAGAGCGGGGGACCTCCTACGAGCAGTACTTC | CASSLAVERGTSYEQYF
TRBJ2-7 | . | . | TRBV4-1 | TGCGCCAGCAGCCAAGAACGGCCGGGTTCCTACGAGCAGTACTTC | CASSQERPGSYEQYF
TRBJ1-1 | . | . | TRBV7-9 | TGTGCCAGCAGCTTAGTTGCCGGGAGGGGTACTGAAGCTTTCTTT | CASSLVAGRGTEAFF
TRBJ1-4 | . | . | TRBV29-1 | TGCAGCGCTGGGGGGGTTACCGCAACTAATGAAAAACTGTTTTTT | CSAGGVTATNEKLFF
TRBJ1-2 | . | . | TRBV5-1 | TGCGCCAGCAGCTCCTCAGGGGATCCCTATGGCTACACCTTC | CASSSSGDPYGYTF
TRBJ1-1 | . | few | TRBV11-2 | TGTGCCAGCAGCCCTGAAGCTTTCTTT | CASSPEAFF
TRBJ2-7 | . | . | TRBV28 | TGTGCCAGCAGTTCTGGGTCCTACGAGCAGTACTTC | CASSSGSYEQYF
TRBJ2-3 | . | . | TRBV5-1 | TGCGCCAGCAGCTTGGAGGCAGCCACAGATACGCAGTATTTT | CASSLEAATDTQYF
TRBJ2-1 | . | . | TRBV27 | TGTGCCAGCAGTTTGGGTATAACAATGCAGCAGTTCTTC | CASSLGITMQQFF
TRBJ1-1 | . | few | TRBV5-1 | TGCGCCAGCAGCTTGATCCCAGGGATGAACACTGAAGCTTTCTTT | CASSLIPGMNTEAFF
TRBJ1-1 | TRBD1 | . | TRBV7-9 | TGTGCCAGCAGCTTAGTGCAGGGGGGCACTGAAGCTTTCTTT | CASSLVQGGTEAFF
TRBJ2-2 | . | few | TRBV28 | TGTGCCAGCAGCCCCGGTCACCGTGAAACCGGGGAGCTGTTTTTT | CASSPGHRETGELFF
TRBJ2-7 | TRBD2 | . | TRBV29-1 | TGCAGCGTTGTTCGGGGAGGGGAGCAGTACTTC | CSVVRGGEQYF
TRBJ2-6 | . | . | TRBV18 | TGTGCCAGCTCCATTGCGAGGTCTGGGGCCAACGTCCTGACTTTC | CASSIARSGANVLTF
TRBJ2-6 | . | . | TRBV7-9 | TGTGCCAGCAGCTTCAGGGGCGGTGGGGCCAACGTCCTGACTTTC | CASSFRGGGANVLTF
TRBJ2-7 | . | . | TRBV15 | TGTGCCACCAGCAGTATAAAGGGGTCCTACGAGCAGTACTTC | CATSSIKGSYEQYF
TRBJ1-2 | TRBD1 | . | TRBV5-1 | TGCGCCAGCAGCTTGGCACAGACAGGGACCTCTGGCTACACCTTC | CASSLAQTGTSGYTF
TRBJ2-7 | . | once | TRBV6-5 | TGTGCCAGCAGTTACTCGAAACAGGCCGAGCAGTACTTC | CASSYSKQAEQYF
TRBJ2-1 | . | . | TRBV2 | TGTGCCAGCACCCCTATCTGGGCTAGCGTAATCAATGAGCAGTTCTTC | CASTPIWASVINEQFF
TRBJ2-1 | . | . | TRBV7-6 | TGTGCCAGCAGCTGGGGACTCGAAAGCTACAATGAGCAGTTCTTC | CASSWGLESYNEQFF
TRBJ2-2 | TRBD2 | few | TRBV13 | TGTGCCAGCAGCCTTGTGGGGCTAGCGGGAGTGAGCGGGGAGCTGTTTTTT | CASSLVGLAGVSGELFF